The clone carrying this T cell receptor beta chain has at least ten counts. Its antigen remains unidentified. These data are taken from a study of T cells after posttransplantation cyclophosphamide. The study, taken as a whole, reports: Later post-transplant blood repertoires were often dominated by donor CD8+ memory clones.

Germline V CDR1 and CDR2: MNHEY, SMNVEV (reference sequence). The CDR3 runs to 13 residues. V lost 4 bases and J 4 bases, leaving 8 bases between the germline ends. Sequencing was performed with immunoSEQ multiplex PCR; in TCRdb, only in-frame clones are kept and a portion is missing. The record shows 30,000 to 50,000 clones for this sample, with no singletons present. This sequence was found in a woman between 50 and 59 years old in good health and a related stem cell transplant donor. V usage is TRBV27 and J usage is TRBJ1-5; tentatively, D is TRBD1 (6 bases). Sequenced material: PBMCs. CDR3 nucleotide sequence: TGTGCCAGCAGTTCAGGGGCGAATCAGCCCCAGCATTTT. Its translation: CASSSGANQPQHF.